One and the same sample provided the 7 T cell receptor beta chains below, sequenced in a study of blood T cell repertoires in COVID-19. Method: immunoSEQ multiplex PCR; TCRdb's copy keeps in-frame clones and lacks some. Of 75,000 to 95,000 clones listed, around 88% were seen once; the top ten hold around 20%. Specimen: peripheral blood. These receptors came from a woman in her sixties or seventies with COVID-19, enrolled during active disease.

The table lists this clone with a count of one. The chain uses TRBV7-2 and TRBJ1-2; D not certain. The V gene lost 5 bases and the J gene lost 4 bases, with 20 bases spanning the gap. CDR3 length: 16 residues. Germline-derived CDR1 and CDR2 are SGHTA and FQGNSA. The CDR3 is CASSPSAGNTRYGYTF. The DNA of the CDR3 is TGTGCCAGCAGCCCTTCAGCGGGGAATACCCGCTATGGCTACACCTTC.

This clone was found once. The chain carries TRBV9 and TRBJ2-1; the match to TRBD2 covers 11 bases. Per germline, CDR1 SGDLS and CDR2 YYNGEE. CDR3 length equals 20 residues. V was pared by 0 bases and J by 0 bases, with 11 bases of the junction left unmatched. The CDR3 sequence is CASSVEASGGPLSSYNEQFF. For the CDR3, the DNA is TGTGCCAGCAGCGTAGAGGCTAGCGGGGGGCCCTTAAGCTCCTACAATGAGCAGTTCTTC.

The rearrangement links TRBV2 to TRBJ2-5, with TRBD2 matching 8 bases. The CDR3 runs 14 residues. Unmatched junction bases numbered 4, after V lost 4 bases and J lost 3 bases. Germline V CDR1 and CDR2: SNHLY, FYNNEI. The CDR3 reads CASSVGLAEETQYF. The CDR3 DNA sequence: TGTGCCAGCAGTGTAGGACTAGCCGAAGAGACCCAGTACTTC.

This chain's CDR3 is CAWRPRGTGGAGELFF. CDR3 DNA sequence: TGTGCCTGGAGACCCCGCGGGACCGGAGGGGCCGGGGAGCTGTTTTTT. The genes are TRBV30 and TRBJ2-2; D is possibly TRBD2 (6 bases). V was pared by 3 bases and J by 6 bases, with 20 bases between. Germline CDR1 GTSNPN, CDR2 SVGIG (reference sequence). The CDR3 sequence is 16 residues long.

The rearrangement joins TRBV19 to TRBJ2-6; TRBD1 might be the D (5 bases). This CDR3 has 16 residues. Per the germline V gene, CDR1 is LNHDA and CDR2 is SQIVND (reference sequence). Trimming stripped 5 bases from V and 0 bases from J, with 11 bases between. CDR3 DNA sequence: TGTGCCAGTAGTTTGGGGCGGAACTCTGGGGCCAACGTCCTGACTTTC. Translating gives CASSLGRNSGANVLTF.

This clone was picked up one time. This chain uses TRBV19 with TRBJ2-2; 8 bases agree with TRBD1. The germline gives CDR1 LNHDA, CDR2 SQIVND (reference sequence). This CDR3 comprises 15 residues. The V and J ends lost 6 bases and 6 bases, in that order; junction bases with no gene match: 9. Here the CDR3 DNA reads TGTGCCAGTAGCGTTTCAGGGGGCGTCCCCGGGGAGCTGTTTTTT. Translating it yields CASSVSGGVPGELFF.

The chain recombines TRBV7-3 with TRBJ1-5, with 8 bases aligning to TRBD1. Germline CDR1 and CDR2: SGHTA and FQGTGA. Losses at the gene ends were 5 bases for V and 5 bases for J; bases not matched to a gene: 2. The CDR3 has 13 amino acids. The DNA of the CDR3 is TGTGCCAGCAGCCTGGACAGGGATCAGCCCCAGCATTTT. Translated: CASSLDRDQPQHF. The whole variable domain, remainder taken from reference TRBV7-3 and TRBJ1-5, is GAGVSQTPSNKVTEKGKYVELRCDPISGHTALYWYRQSLGQGPEFLIYFQGTGAADDSGLPNDRFFAVRPEGSVSTLKIQRTERGDSAVYLCASSLDRDQPQHFGDGTRLSIL.